This TCR beta chain was sequenced for a study of blood T cells in healthy people across ages. Study details: Template switching retrieved approximately one barcoded beta molecule for each two T cells. Study observations and caveats: Higher diversity, along with more naive CD4+ cells, distinguished long-lived donors from aged donors.

To note about this clonotype: Antigen specificity is unknown.

V was pared by 5 bases and J by 6 bases, with 17 bases between. CDR3 length equals 15 residues. The germline CDR1 and CDR2 sequences are SEHNR and FQNEAQ (reference sequence). Staff drew about 10 milliliters of peripheral blood from each donor. Primers used in a second PCR of roughly 7 to 11 cycles were a sample-barcoded 5' primer and a J-beta primer mix. Every cDNA was tagged by a template-switch adaptor with 12 random nucleotides. TCRdb ran MiXCR on the 5' RACE reads and lists one entry per CDR3 protein. The repertoire consists of about 930,000 distinct CDR3 sequences, with almost 30% occurring once and the leading ten covering roughly a tenth. Separately, the same data were catalogued under a study of T cells of mothers and their children.

Sequencing input: blood. The chain uses TRBV7-9 and TRBJ2-1, with D possibly being TRBD2 (7 bases). The receptor was derived from a woman in her thirties or forties in good health. CDR3 in amino acids: CASSRGEGGSNEQFF. In DNA form, the CDR3 reads TGTGCCAGCAGCCGGGGGGAGGGGGGGAGCAATGAGCAGTTCTTC.